This T cell receptor (beta chain) stems from a study of control samples from healthy donors and cancer patients. Trimming removed 3 bases from V and 0 bases from J, with 13 bases in between. The CDR3 is 16 residues long. Germline loops: CDR1 SGDLS, CDR2 YYNGEE. Measured with immunoSEQ multiplex PCR; TCRdb has only the in-frame clones, and not every one. The repertoire includes 150,000 to 200,000 clones, around 91% of them detected once, and roughly 1.6% sits in the top ten. Specimen: blood. The TCR comes from a woman aged 25 to 39 in good health. The chain links TRBV9 to TRBJ2-1; D could derive from TRBD1 or TRBD2 (5 bases each). The CDR3 DNA follows: TGTGCCAGCAGCGGGGACGGATCGAGCTCCTACAATGAGCAGTTCTTC. Translated: CASSGDGSSSYNEQFF.